Listed below are T cell receptor beta chains from one sample, sequenced in a study of blood T cells in healthy people across ages. Each CDR3 protein is one row after TCRdb ran MiXCR on the 5' RACE reads. This table has hundreds of thousands of distinct CDR3 sequences, under 25% appearing once. The sample comprised blood. The receptors were gathered from an older man in good health. Each CDR3 is given with its conserved first and last residue. Each record gives: CDR3 protein, CDR3 DNA, J gene, CDR3 length, clone size, V gene, D gene. The D gene is left open where the match is weak. Clone size, where shown, is once, few, many, or a class for clones that have expanded.

CASSYTIGGGYGYTF,TGTGCCAGCAGTTACACGATAGGGGGCGGATATGGCTACACCTTC,TRBJ1-2,15,-,TRBV6-6,TRBD1
CSVLRTGVVETQYF,TGCAGCGTCCTTCGGACAGGGGTGGTGGAGACCCAGTACTTC,TRBJ2-5,14,many,TRBV29-1,TRBD1
CASTGQAISYEQYF,TGTGCCAGCACGGGACAGGCCATCTCCTACGAGCAGTACTTC,TRBJ2-7,14,-,TRBV2,TRBD1
CARSPDRAQSTGTPFRDGELFF,TGTGCCAGAAGCCCCGACAGGGCCCAAAGTACCGGGACTCCTTTTCGGGACGGGGAGCTGTTTTTT,TRBJ2-2,22,-,TRBV5-3,-
CASSLGSIDTQYF,TGCGCCAGCAGCTTGGGCAGCATAGATACGCAGTATTTT,TRBJ2-3,13,-,TRBV5-1,-
CANRTSGSLETQYF,TGTGCCAACAGGACTAGCGGGAGTTTAGAGACCCAGTACTTC,TRBJ2-5,14,-,TRBV27,TRBD2
CSATPGGEFLGKLFF,TGCAGTGCTACCCCAGGGGGCGAGTTTCTAGGAAAACTGTTTTTT,TRBJ1-4,15,few,TRBV20-1,TRBD1
CASSRPATGELFF,TGTGCCAGCAGTCGCCCCGCGACCGGGGAGCTGTTTTTT,TRBJ2-2,13,-,TRBV6-2/TRBV6-3,-
CATQKVAPSATNEKLFF,TGTGCCACCCAGAAGGTAGCCCCCTCCGCAACTAATGAAAAACTGTTTTTT,TRBJ1-4,17,-,TRBV7-2,-
CASSQGGTGLNYGYTF,TGTGCCAGCAGCCAAGGCGGGACAGGGCTTAACTATGGCTACACCTTC,TRBJ1-2,16,-,TRBV3-1,TRBD1
CSARTSGYTYNEQFF,TGCAGTGCTAGGACTAGCGGGTATACCTACAATGAGCAGTTCTTC,TRBJ2-1,15,-,TRBV20-1,TRBD2
CASSGIPGTGIHGYTF,TGTGCCAGCAGTGGAATTCCCGGGACAGGGATTCATGGCTACACCTTC,TRBJ1-2,16,-,TRBV2,TRBD1
CASSRSPLWTGYATNEKLFF,TGTGCCAGCAGCCGCTCGCCCTTGTGGACAGGATATGCAACTAATGAAAAACTGTTTTTT,TRBJ1-4,20,-,TRBV2,TRBD1
CSVEEGRDRAEAFF,TGCAGCGTTGAAGAAGGCCGGGACAGGGCTGAAGCTTTCTTT,TRBJ1-1,14,-,TRBV29-1,TRBD1
CATSSSWTGFRRETQYF,TGTGCCACCAGCAGTTCCTGGACAGGGTTTCGGCGAGAGACCCAGTACTTC,TRBJ2-5,17,once,TRBV15,TRBD1
CASSGPRGGRAQEQFF,TGTGCCAGCAGCGGACCTAGAGGTGGGAGGGCCCAGGAGCAGTTCTTC,TRBJ2-1,16,-,TRBV9,TRBD2
CASSLGGVSSGANVLTF,TGTGCCAGCAGCCTTGGAGGGGTGAGCTCTGGGGCCAACGTCCTGACTTTC,TRBJ2-6,17,-,TRBV3-1,-
CASSVPGVGSYNEQFF,TGTGCCAGCAGCGTGCCGGGAGTTGGATCCTACAATGAGCAGTTCTTC,TRBJ2-1,16,few,TRBV9,-
CSVAGQGAGGYTF,TGCAGCGTGGCCGGACAGGGGGCGGGTGGCTACACCTTC,TRBJ1-2,13,-,TRBV29-1,TRBD1
CSATKPQGPGELFF,TGCAGTGCTACCAAACCGCAGGGGCCCGGGGAGCTGTTTTTT,TRBJ2-2,14,-,TRBV20-1,-
CSAGLAVETQYF,TGCAGTGCTGGACTAGCAGTAGAGACCCAGTACTTC,TRBJ2-5,12,many,TRBV20-1,TRBD2
CASSQDSGNYGYTF,TGCGCCAGCAGCCAAGATTCAGGGAACTATGGCTACACCTTC,TRBJ1-2,14,few,TRBV4-3,-
CASSPLGNMNTEAFF,TGTGCCAGCAGCCCCCTCGGCAATATGAACACTGAAGCTTTCTTT,TRBJ1-1,15,-,TRBV6-6,-
CASSHGPNTYEQYF,TGTGCCAGCAGCCACGGACCTAACACGTACGAGCAGTACTTC,TRBJ2-7,14,-,TRBV12-3/TRBV12-4,-
CSAQSVYGYTF,TGCAGTGCGCAATCAGTCTATGGCTACACCTTC,TRBJ1-2,11,-,TRBV20-1,-